This T cell receptor beta chain was observed in a study of T cell responses to AZD1222 COVID-19 vaccine. Per germline, CDR1 MNHEY and CDR2 SMNVEV (reference sequence). The CDR3 sequence is 15 residues long. Trimming removed 7 bases from V and 8 bases from J; junction bases left unmatched: 13. Assay used: immunoSEQ multiplex PCR; TCRdb lists only in-frame clones, some missing. Here the sample spans about 190,000 clones, approximately 94% being singletons. In the case of this clone: What it binds is unknown.

Overall study findings and caveats: It should be noted that donors were predominantly white British and more often female, and clonal diversity was possibly underestimated. Spike was spanned by vaccine-associated CD4 TCRs, with dominance at 160-218 and 743-854.

The sequence derives from an adult who received the MenACWY meningococcal vaccine as a control. The sample consisted of peripheral blood, taken 28 days after the second dose of the MenACWY control vaccine. V gene TRBV27 combines with J gene TRBJ1-4; TRBD1 matches at 7 bases. Written as DNA, the CDR3 is TGTGCCAGCAAGGCCCGGACAGGACTTCGAGAAAAACTGTTTTTT. Amino acid sequence: CASKARTGLREKLFF. The full variable domain, with the rest looked up from reference TRBV27 and TRBJ1-4, is EAQVTQNPRYLITVTGKKLTVTCSQNMNHEYMSWYRQDPGLGLRQIYYSMNVEVTDKGDVPEGYKVSRKEKRNFPLILESPSPNQTSLYFCASKARTGLREKLFFGSGTQLSVL.